The 16 T cell receptor beta chains given below trace back to one sample, sequenced in a study of T cell responses to AZD1222 COVID-19 vaccine. TCRdb keeps only in-frame clones here, not all; method: immunoSEQ multiplex PCR. The sample contains around 120,000 clones, 65% to 90% of which appear only once. This material consisted of peripheral blood, taken on day 0 of AZD1222 vaccination. The origin of the receptors is an adult in good health.

This chain connects TRBV7-2 to TRBJ1-3; D may be TRBD1 (6 bases). This CDR3 has 12 amino acids. Trimming took 7 bases from V and 6 from J, leaving 10 bases between them. Germline values: CDR1 SGHTA, CDR2 FQGNSA. The CDR3 here is CASTWDINTIYF. CDR3 sequence (DNA): TGTGCCAGCACCTGGGACATAAACACCATATATTTT.

This clone was detected once. The V gene is TRBV3-1 (or the pseudogene TRBV3-2), the J gene TRBJ1-1; D unresolved. This CDR3 spans 15 amino acids. Germline CDR1 LGHDT, CDR2 YNNKEL (reference sequence). V dropped 0 bases and J dropped 1 base, with 9 bases sitting between them. This CDR3 is CASSQDRPPNTEAFF. In nucleotides, the CDR3 is TGTGCCAGCAGCCAAGATCGACCTCCGAACACTGAAGCTTTCTTT.

For the CDR3, the DNA is TGTGCCATCTGGGGCGGGGTCGGGACAGATACGCAGTATTTT. This gives the protein CAIWGGVGTDTQYF. J is TRBJ2-3 and V is TRBV10-3; D is perhaps TRBD2 (6 bases). The CDR3 extends over 14 amino acids. Trimming removed 8 bases from V and 3 bases from J, with 15 bases in between. Germline V CDR1 and CDR2: ENHRY, SYGVKD.

This chain uses TRBV18 with TRBJ1-1; TRBD1 agrees at 8 bases. Per the germline V gene, CDR1 is KGHSH and CDR2 is LQKENI. The CDR3 runs to 13 residues. J lost 6 bases, V lost 6 bases, and 6 bases had no gene match. The CDR3 is CASSSSTGAEAFF. DNA of the CDR3: TGTGCCAGCTCCTCTTCGACAGGGGCTGAAGCTTTCTTT.

The chain carries TRBV6-5 and TRBJ2-7; 7 positions agree with TRBD1. This CDR3 is built from 12 residues. After removal of 6 bases from V and 3 bases from J, the junction contained 2 bases not matched to a gene. Germline loops: CDR1 MNHEY, CDR2 SVGAGI. The CDR3 DNA reads as TGTGCCAGCAGGGGACAGAGCTACGAGCAGTACTTC. Translating gives CASRGQSYEQYF.

The chain employs TRBV29-1 and TRBJ1-2, with 8 nucleotides matching TRBD1. CDR3 length: 13 residues. Trimming removed 4 bases from V and 3 bases from J; junction bases left unmatched: 4. The germline CDR1 and CDR2 sequences are SQVTM and ANQGSEA. The CDR3 DNA follows: TGCAGCGTTGGCGAACAGGGGGACTATGGCTACACCTTC. Translating gives CSVGEQGDYGYTF.

V usage is TRBV9 and J usage is TRBJ2-7, with D perhaps matching TRBD1 or TRBD2 (5 bases each). Trimming removed 0 bases at V and 1 base at J, with 8 bases between. The CDR3 consists of 14 residues. Per germline, CDR1 SGDLS and CDR2 YYNGEE. The CDR3 region has the DNA TGTGCCAGCAGCGTAGGGGACGGATCCTACGAGCAGTACTTC. Translated, it gives CASSVGDGSYEQYF.

The chain has TRBV7-2 and TRBJ2-5, with TRBD1 identical over 9 bases. J was trimmed by 4 bases and V by 1 base; bases with no gene match: 7. The CDR3 has 16 residues. CDR1 and CDR2 from the germline V gene are SGHTA and FQGNSA. Here the CDR3 DNA reads TGTGCCAGCAGCTTAGGGGACAGGGCCCTTAGAGAGACCCAGTACTTC. This codes for CASSLGDRALRETQYF.

V and J are TRBV15 and TRBJ2-7; weak D call: TRBD2 (7 bases). The CDR3 spans 16 residues. V was trimmed by 1 base and J by 3 bases, leaving 16 bases between them. The germline gives CDR1 LNHNV, CDR2 YYDKDF (reference sequence). The CDR3 nucleotides read TGTGCCACCAGCAGAGTGGGGGGCGGGGGAAGCTACGAGCAGTACTTC. Amino acids: CATSRVGGGGSYEQYF.

J is TRBJ2-7 and V is TRBV11-2, with 9 bases fitting TRBD2. With V trimmed by 2 bases and J by 3 bases, 5 bases remained unmatched. The CDR3 length is 15 residues. Germline V lookup: CDR1 SGHAT, CDR2 FQNNGV. In DNA, the CDR3 is TGTGCCAGCAGCTTAATGGCTAGCGGGGTCTACGAGCAGTACTTC. It translates to CASSLMASGVYEQYF.

CDR3 sequence: CAWSATGYGYTF. CDR3 bases: TGTGCCTGGAGTGCGACAGGCTATGGCTACACCTTC. The chain employs TRBV30 and TRBJ1-2, with D maybe TRBD1 (6 bases). This CDR3 has 12 residues. Trimming removed 1 base from V and 4 bases from J, with 7 bases in between. Germline assignment: CDR1 GTSNPN and CDR2 SVGIG (reference sequence). Combining the CDR3 with reference TRBV30 and TRBJ1-2 gives the whole variable domain SQTIHQWPATLVQPVGSPLSLECTVEGTSNPNLYWYRQAAGRGLQLLFYSVGIGQISSEVPQNLSASRPQDRQFILSSKKLLLSDSGFYLCAWSATGYGYTFGSGTRLTVV.

V is TRBV9 and J is TRBJ2-7, with D unresolved. V gave up 1 base and J gave up 7 bases, with 15 bases separating them. This CDR3 is 14 amino acids long. From germline, CDR1 is SGDLS and CDR2 YYNGEE. In nucleotides, the CDR3 is TGTGCCAGCAGCGTAAGCCAGGCGATCGGGGAGCAGTACTTC. Its translation: CASSVSQAIGEQYF.

The genes are TRBV6-2 or TRBV6-3 and TRBJ1-2; D is possibly TRBD1 (5 bases). The V gene's germline CDR1 is MNHEY and CDR2 SVGEGT. V gave up 2 bases and J gave up 4 bases, with 11 bases separating them. The length of the CDR3 is 14 residues. The CDR3 coding sequence is TGTGCCAGCAGTTACGGACACCTTGCCTATGGCTACACCTTC. Protein: CASSYGHLAYGYTF.

The rearrangement joins TRBV28 to TRBJ2-7; possibly TRBD1 for D (5 bases). CDR1 is MDHEN, CDR2 SYDVKM, per germline. The CDR3 spans 15 residues. V was pared by 2 bases and J by 1 base, with 12 bases between. Here the CDR3 DNA reads TGTGCCAGCAGTTTAGTGAAGGGGCGATCCTACGAGCAGTACTTC. Translating gives CASSLVKGRSYEQYF.

The chain is built from TRBV7-6 and TRBJ2-7; a weak D match, TRBD1 (5 bases). There are 16 residues in the CDR3. The V gene lost 4 bases and the J gene lost 2 bases, with 18 bases spanning the gap. CDR1 and CDR2 (germline): SGHVS, FNYEAQ. Here the CDR3 DNA reads TGTGCCAGCAGCTCCCCGACAGCCAGCTCAACCTACGAGCAGTACTTC. As protein: CASSSPTASSTYEQYF.

This chain connects TRBV9 to TRBJ2-3; possible D gene TRBD2, 5 bases. The CDR3 totals 13 residues. CDR1 and CDR2 from the germline V gene are SGDLS and YYNGEE. The ends were cut back, 6 bases at V and 7 bases at J, with 15 bases in the middle. CDR3 nucleotides: TGTGCCAGCACAAACCCACCGGGGTATACGCAGTATTTT. Residues: CASTNPPGYTQYF.